This T cell receptor (beta chain) was retrieved from a study of blood T cells in healthy people across ages. A note on this clonotype: The antigen is unknown.

This CDR3 is 13 amino acids long. CDR1 MGHDK and CDR2 SYGVNS come from the germline V gene. Trimming pared 5 bases from V and 5 bases from J, leaving 13 bases between. Next came a second PCR, run for about 7 to 12 cycles, which used a sample-barcoded 5' primer along with a J-beta primer mix. TCRdb itself ran the 5' RACE reads through MiXCR, one entry per CDR3 protein. Among 850,000 to 1,300,000 distinct CDR3 sequences listed, under 55% were seen once. Study-level findings and limits: Unsorted PBMC material precluded a definitive naive versus antigen-experienced comparison. Researchers judged that diversity estimates from one million T cells fell short of true values. The study found TCR beta diversity correlated strongly with naive T cell percentage.

This TCR came from a woman aged 55-70 years in good health. Sequencing used blood. V gene TRBV25-1 combines with J gene TRBJ2-7; tentatively, D is TRBD1 or TRBD2 (6 bases each). The CDR3 region has the DNA TGTGCCAGCAGTAGTAGGGGGGACGACGAGCAGTACTTC. Protein product: CASSSRGDDEQYF.